Each of the 26 T cell receptor beta chains below was sequenced from the same sample in a study of CD8 T cells in Susac syndrome. RNA totalling roughly 0.45 to 1 ug underwent reverse transcription with random hexamers. TCRdb redid the calling of the immunoSEQ multiplex PCR reads with MiXCR, one entry per CDR3 protein. The sample has 350,000 to 550,000 distinct CDR3 sequences, around 83% seen once; the top ten hold 0.12%. The sample was CD8+ T cells from PBMCs. The source of these receptors is a human donor with multiple sclerosis.

The chain combines TRBV5-5 with TRBJ1-4; D perhaps matches TRBD1 (5 bases). CDR3 length equals 14 residues. The V gene lost 2 bases and the J gene lost 5 bases, with 10 bases spanning the gap. Germline assignment: CDR1 SGHKS and CDR2 YYEKEE (reference sequence). The CDR3 loop is CASSLWGGNEKLFF. DNA for the CDR3: TGTGCCAGCAGCTTATGGGGGGGAAATGAAAAACTGTTTTTT. Looking up the rest from reference TRBV5-5 and TRBJ1-4 gives the full variable domain: DAGVTQSPTHLIKTRGQQVTLRCSPISGHKSVSWYQQVLGQGPQFIFQYYEKEERGRGNFPDRFSARQFPNYSSELNVNALLLGDSALYLCASSLWGGNEKLFFGSGTQLSVL.

The genes are TRBV20-1 and TRBJ2-1, with TRBD1 identical over 10 bases. The CDR3 length is 15 residues. Per germline, CDR1 DFQATT and CDR2 SNEGSKA (reference sequence). With V trimmed by 8 bases and J by 7 bases, 14 bases remained unmatched. The CDR3 sequence: CSPIGDRGLGNEQFF. For the CDR3, the DNA is TGCAGTCCAATTGGGGACAGGGGTTTAGGGAATGAGCAGTTCTTC.

The chain couples TRBV10-3 to TRBJ2-7; the D gene is possibly TRBD1 (6 bases). Trimming stripped 2 bases from V and 0 bases from J, with 8 bases between. The germline gives CDR1 ENHRY, CDR2 SYGVKD. This CDR3 has 14 amino acids. The CDR3 bases are TGTGCCATCAGTGAGGGACAGAGCTCCTACGAGCAGTACTTC. Protein sequence: CAISEGQSSYEQYF.

The chain links TRBV11-2 to TRBJ1-2; no clear D gene. Trimming shortened V by 2 bases and J by 6 bases, and 16 bases separated the two germline ends. This CDR3 comprises 15 residues. Germline loops: CDR1 SGHAT, CDR2 FQNNGV. The CDR3 sequence is CASSLLRQPPDGYTF. In DNA form, the CDR3 reads TGTGCCAGCAGCTTATTACGTCAGCCCCCTGATGGCTACACCTTC. Combining the CDR3 with reference TRBV11-2 and TRBJ1-2 gives the whole variable domain EAGVAQSPRYKIIEKRQSVAFWCNPISGHATLYWYQQILGQGPKLLIQFQNNGVVDDSQLPKDRFSAERLKGVDSTLKIQPAKLEDSAVYLCASSLLRQPPDGYTFGSGTRLTVV.

The rearrangement uses TRBV20-1 and TRBJ1-1, with no clear D. Trimming pared 5 bases from V and 0 bases from J, leaving 4 bases between. The CDR3 runs 11 residues. Germline V CDR1 and CDR2: DFQATT, SNEGSKA (reference sequence). The CDR3 sequence is CSAFLNTEAFF. The CDR3 DNA reads TGCAGTGCTTTTCTGAACACTGAAGCTTTCTTT.

The chain couples TRBV7-9 to TRBJ2-2, with D maybe TRBD1 (6 bases). Germline V CDR1 and CDR2: SEHNR, FQNEAQ (reference sequence). Trimming left V 5 bases short and J 0 bases short, with 13 bases between. The CDR3 loop spans 16 amino acids. This chain's CDR3 is CASSPYGTTNTGELFF. The CDR3 DNA is TGTGCCAGCAGCCCCTACGGGACAACGAACACCGGGGAGCTGTTTTTT.

V and J are TRBV27 and TRBJ1-6; TRBD1 agrees at 8 bases. The CDR3 runs 15 residues. CDR1 is MNHEY and CDR2 is SMNVEV in the germline V gene (reference sequence). V shed 2 bases, J shed 7 bases, and the junction held 4 bases outside the gene matches. CDR3: CASSLSQGANSPLHF. DNA for the CDR3: TGTGCCAGCAGTTTAAGCCAGGGGGCAAATTCACCCCTCCACTTT.

The V and J genes are TRBV27 and TRBJ2-1, with TRBD2 matching over 8 bases. V shed 2 bases, J shed 1 base, and the junction held 7 bases outside the gene matches. The CDR3 covers 17 residues. Germline CDR1 reads MNHEY; CDR2 reads SMNVEV (reference sequence). The CDR3 spells CASSLIGVAGSYNEQFF. For the CDR3, the DNA is TGTGCCAGCAGTTTAATTGGCGTAGCGGGATCCTACAATGAGCAGTTCTTC.

V is TRBV11-2 and J is TRBJ2-5; 8 bases fit TRBD1. Germline V gene data show CDR1 as SGHAT and CDR2 as FQNNGV. The ends lost 4 bases at V and 3 bases at J; junction bases unmatched: 4. There are 14 residues in the CDR3. The CDR3 nucleotides are TGTGCCAGCAGCTCGAAGGACAGGGAAGAGACCCAGTACTTC. Amino acid sequence: CASSSKDREETQYF.

The V gene is TRBV5-1, the J gene TRBJ1-1; D perhaps matches TRBD1 (5 bases). Germline values: CDR1 SGHRS, CDR2 YFSETQ. Trimming left V 0 bases short and J 0 bases short, with 9 bases between. The CDR3 has 15 residues. The CDR3 protein is CASSLDQGMNTEAFF. DNA for the CDR3: TGCGCCAGCAGCTTGGATCAGGGTATGAACACTGAAGCTTTCTTT. Complete variable domain (other parts from reference TRBV5-1 and TRBJ1-1): KAGVTQTPRYLIKTRGQQVTLSCSPISGHRSVSWYQQTPGQGLQFLFEYFSETQRNKGNFPGRFSGRQFSNSRSEMNVSTLELGDSALYLCASSLDQGMNTEAFFGQGTRLTVV.

V usage is TRBV20-1 and J usage is TRBJ2-3, with D possibly matching TRBD2 (5 bases). CDR1 and CDR2 from the germline V gene are DFQATT and SNEGSKA (reference sequence). This CDR3 is 15 amino acids long. V lost 1 base and J 2 bases, leaving 13 bases between the germline ends. CDR3 region: CSARALSEPTDTQYF. As DNA, the CDR3 is TGCAGTGCTAGAGCCCTTAGCGAACCCACAGATACGCAGTATTTT.

The chain employs TRBV13 and TRBJ2-1; D remains ambiguous. This CDR3 has 14 residues. Between the trimmed V and J ends, which lost 1 base and 7 bases, there was a span of 11 bases. Per germline, CDR1 PRHDT and CDR2 FYEKMQ (reference sequence). The CDR3 spells CASSLEIQENEQFF. The DNA of the CDR3 is TGTGCCAGCAGCTTAGAAATTCAGGAGAATGAGCAGTTCTTC. The variable domain in full, with the rest retrieved from reference TRBV13 and TRBJ2-1, is AAGVIQSPRHLIKEKRETATLKCYPIPRHDTVYWYQQGPGQDPQFLISFYEKMQSDKGSIPDRFSAQQFSDYHSELNMSSLELGDSALYFCASSLEIQENEQFFGPGTRLTVL.

This chain connects TRBV20-1 to TRBJ1-1; D may be TRBD1 (5 bases). CDR1 DFQATT and CDR2 SNEGSKA come from the germline V gene (reference sequence). Trimming shortened V by 3 bases and J by 5 bases, and 25 bases separated the two germline ends. CDR3 length: 17 amino acids. CDR3 in amino acids: CSARGNAMGPEWTEAFF. Written as DNA, the CDR3 is TGCAGTGCTAGGGGGAACGCTATGGGACCTGAATGGACTGAAGCTTTCTTT.

The CDR3 DNA is TGCGCCAGCAGCGGGGACAGGGATGGCTACACCTTC. It yields the protein CASSGDRDGYTF. The V call is TRBV5-1, the J call TRBJ1-2; 9 bases agree with TRBD1. Germline CDR1 reads SGHRS; CDR2 reads YFSETQ. The CDR3 sequence is 12 residues long. Trimming at V came to 4 bases and at J to 6 bases, leaving 1 base not matched to a gene.

This clonotype was counted between two and nine times. This sequence joins TRBV6-5 and TRBJ2-7; D is uncertain. This CDR3 is built from 15 residues. Trimming took 0 bases from V and 3 from J, leaving 12 bases between them. The germline gives CDR1 MNHEY, CDR2 SVGAGI. The CDR3 here is CASSYSIPTGYEQYF. The CDR3 DNA reads TGTGCCAGCAGTTACTCGATTCCCACGGGCTACGAGCAGTACTTC.

The CDR3 bases are TGTGCCAGCACATCTAGCGGGAGGTTTTTCTCCTACAATGAGCAGTTCTTC. This sequence encodes CASTSSGRFFSYNEQFF. V gene TRBV6-1 combines with J gene TRBJ2-1; 11 bases match TRBD2. This CDR3 region has 17 residues. Germline CDR1 MNHNS, CDR2 SASEGT. V gave up 7 bases and J gave up 0 bases; unmatched junction bases: 8.

The chain carries TRBV13 and TRBJ2-1; 8 bases are a match to TRBD2. V shed 2 bases, J shed 7 bases, and the junction held 13 bases outside the gene matches. The V gene's germline CDR1 is PRHDT and CDR2 FYEKMQ (reference sequence). The CDR3 has 17 amino acids. In nucleotides, the CDR3 is TGTGCCAGCAGCTTAAGCCCCCGGACTAGCTATAAGAATGAGCAGTTCTTC. Encoded protein: CASSLSPRTSYKNEQFF.

The CDR3 protein is CASSSSGEADTQYF. The CDR3 coding sequence is TGTGCCAGCAGTTCTAGCGGGGAAGCAGATACGCAGTATTTT. The chain recombines TRBV6-1 with TRBJ2-3; TRBD2 aligns across 9 bases. The germline V gene has CDR1 MNHNS and CDR2 SASEGT. The V gene end was trimmed by 5 bases and the J gene end by 4 bases; junction bases not matched to a gene: 4. The CDR3 runs to 14 residues.

The chain recombines TRBV15 with TRBJ2-2; D may be TRBD1 (5 bases). Germline assignment: CDR1 LNHNV and CDR2 YYDKDF (reference sequence). Trimming removed 0 bases from V and 0 bases from J, with 8 bases in between. This CDR3 spans 16 amino acids. The CDR3 spells CATSRETDPNTGELFF. CDR3 nucleotide sequence: TGTGCCACCAGCAGAGAGACAGATCCGAACACCGGGGAGCTGTTTTTT.

The chain uses TRBV6-1 and TRBJ2-3; D may be TRBD2 (6 bases). CDR3 length: 15 amino acids. Germline lookup yields CDR1 MNHNS and CDR2 SASEGT. V dropped 6 bases and J dropped 2 bases, with 15 bases sitting between them. The CDR3 here is CASSPLRGYTDTQYF. The CDR3 DNA reads TGTGCCAGCAGCCCCTTGCGGGGATACACAGATACGCAGTATTTT.

The chain joins TRBV19 to TRBJ2-3; possible D gene TRBD1, 6 bases. The CDR3 runs to 16 residues. Trimming removed 1 base from V and 4 bases from J, with 15 bases in between. The germline V gene encodes CDR1 LNHDA and CDR2 SQIVND (reference sequence). The DNA for the CDR3 is TGTGCCAGTAGTATAGTCGGGGAAGAGGGGGCAGATACGCAGTATTTT. Translated: CASSIVGEEGADTQYF.

The table lists this clonotype with a few counts. This chain connects TRBV27 to TRBJ1-1, with D possibly matching TRBD1 (5 bases). The CDR3 runs to 15 residues. CDR1 and CDR2 from the germline V gene are MNHEY and SMNVEV (reference sequence). Between the trimmed V and J ends, which lost 6 bases and 0 bases, there was a span of 14 bases. CDR3 DNA: TGTGCCAGCAGCCCTACCGGGGGAATGAACACTGAAGCTTTCTTT. It encodes CASSPTGGMNTEAFF.

This clonotype has a handful of counts. In DNA, the CDR3 is TGCAGCGTTGAACTGGGTCGGGGCAGGGACTACGAGCAGTACTTC. Translating gives CSVELGRGRDYEQYF. The V gene is TRBV29-1, the J gene TRBJ2-7; D assignment may be TRBD1 or TRBD2 (5 bases each). Trimming removed 2 bases at V and 3 bases at J, with 17 bases between. From germline, CDR1 is SQVTM and CDR2 ANQGSEA. The CDR3 sequence is 15 residues long.

The chain recombines TRBV11-2 with TRBJ1-1; perhaps TRBD1 as D (5 bases). The V and J ends lost 0 bases and 0 bases respectively, with 14 bases between them. This CDR3 region has 17 residues. Germline CDR1 reads SGHAT; CDR2 reads FQNNGV. CDR3 region: CASSLDFPGGVNTEAFF. The CDR3 nucleotides are TGTGCCAGCAGCTTAGATTTCCCAGGAGGGGTGAACACTGAAGCTTTCTTT.

This rearrangement joins TRBV7-6 to TRBJ2-3, with D tentatively TRBD2 (6 bases). Per germline, CDR1 SGHVS and CDR2 FNYEAQ. CDR3 size: 14 residues. The V gene lost 4 bases and the J gene lost 2 bases, with 10 bases spanning the gap. The CDR3 nucleotides are TGTGCCAGCAGCTCTGGGGGGTACACAGATACGCAGTATTTT. Protein product: CASSSGGYTDTQYF.

The CDR3 spells CASSPHPGQPQETQYF. CDR3 in DNA: TGTGCCAGCAGCCCCCACCCTGGACAGCCCCAAGAGACCCAGTACTTC. The J gene is TRBJ2-5, the V gene TRBV7-6; D perhaps matches TRBD1 (6 bases). Trimming took off 5 bases at V and 1 base at J, with 17 bases between the two ends. Germline lookup yields CDR1 SGHVS and CDR2 FNYEAQ. This CDR3 spans 16 amino acids.